This T cell receptor (beta chain) came from a study of T-cell memory formation after mild COVID-19 (dated by TCRdb to the early 2020s). About the full investigation: TCR sequence clusters from the two donors were found to be largely donor specific. Longitudinal TCRalpha and TCRbeta repertoire sequencing tracked T-cell clones expanding and contracting after mild COVID-19 in two donors. The cohort comprised two young, previously healthy adult volunteers, one female and one male. What the authors observed across the whole study: Clones contracting from day 15 to 85 had balanced CD4/CD8 phenotypes, while a second wave expanding from day 15 to 37 was biased towards CD4+. Some responding clones were detected in pre-infection memory, which suggested that pre-existing cross-reactive memory T cells had joined the SARS-CoV-2 response. The study included only a couple of mild cases, and larger cohorts that include severe cases with pre-infection samples were judged to be necessary. Contracting CD4+ clones were found mainly in CM and EM memory subsets, while CD8+ clones were enriched in EMRA. SARS-CoV-2 specificity of the second-wave clones peaking on day 37 was not confirmed.

Ficoll-Paque density gradient centrifugation was used to isolate PBMCs. These reads were obtained on an Illumina NovaSeq 6000. TCRalpha and TCRbeta cDNA libraries were built by 5'RACE with constant-segment primers, adding sample barcodes and unique molecular identifiers. RNA was extracted from every sample with Trizol reagent. Amplification of the libraries took two PCR steps, and the second step added a second sample barcode plus Illumina TruSeq adapters. Sequencing of libraries was performed on an Illumina NovaSeq with 2 x 150 bp paired-end reads. In the authors' own workflow: Reads were demultiplexed and collapsed into UMI-guided consensus sequences with migec v1.2.7. With mixcr v2.1.11, UMI consensuses were aligned to TRA and TRB V and J templates and assembled into clonotypes. A clonotype was counted as expanded or contracted only if both edgeR and NoisET called the change significant, with noise models trained on biological replicates. For edgeR calls, the thresholds were a false discovery rate-adjusted p below 0.01 and a log2 fold-change of 1. As an exploratory analysis of dynamics, max-normalized trajectories of the 1000 most abundant clonotypes were examined with PCA combined with hierarchical clustering. The CD4 or CD8 phenotype of responding clones was assigned using the separately sequenced CD4+ and CD8+ repertoires. TCRdb took the public reads, trimmed them with fastp at Q25, ran MiXCR for clone calling and kept in-frame beta chains. When rows share a CDR3 protein, they turn into one entry using the most common DNA and genes. The V and J calls reflect TCRdb's pipeline rather than the authors' work. This sample is represented by about 90,000 distinct CDR3 sequences; about 14% of them were singletons. The top ten hold 39% of the sample.

This clonotype was observed at least ten times. Which antigen it targets is not known. Per-base qualities were not stored, and no clone one base away is much larger. V is reduced by 5 bases and J by 0 bases, leaving a spacing of 7 bases between them. From the germline V gene, CDR1 is MDHEN and CDR2 is SYDVKM. From the cysteine up to the phenylalanine, the CDR3 has a length of 13 residues. This entry keeps only the CDR3 DNA: 39 bases, framed from base 1. Sequencing used PBMCs or a T cell subset sorted from them (not recorded which). This clonotype was sampled from a man younger than 35 who had mild COVID-19 (a few samples of this study predate the infection). The sample titles of this study are shuffled in the database, so cell type and time point are left out; the donor was told from shared clones. The chain couples TRBV28 to TRBJ1-2, with a weak D call of TRBD1 (5 bases match). The nucleotide sequence is given as TGTGCCAGCAGTCCGGGGGCTAACTATGGCTACACCTTC. It specifies CASSPGANYGYTF.